One sample yielded the 21 T cell receptor beta chains listed below, sequenced in a study of CD8+CD57+ T cells in acquired aplastic anemia. Genomic DNA constituted the template upon which TCR beta VDJ and CDR3 profiling was performed. TCRdb ran MiXCR on the reads and lists one entry per CDR3 protein. The repertoire holds approximately 380,000 distinct CDR3 sequences, around 68% seen once, with more than 3.5% in the top ten. The sample taken for sequencing was sorted CD4+, CD8+, or CD8+CD57+ T cells (not recorded which) from PBMCs. These TCRs come from a human donor in good health, serving as a control.

This sequence joins TRBV7-2 and TRBJ1-1, with D possibly TRBD1 on 5 matching bases. V dropped 4 bases and J dropped 4 bases, with 13 bases sitting between them. This CDR3 comprises 14 residues. The germline CDR1 and CDR2 sequences are SGHTA and FQGNSA. CDR3 nucleotide sequence: TGTGCCAGCAGCTCAAACAGCGGGGGCACTGAAGCTTTCTTT. It translates to CASSSNSGGTEAFF.

The rearrangement uses TRBV5-1 and TRBJ2-5, with TRBD1 matching over 7 bases. Germline CDR1 SGHRS, CDR2 YFSETQ. The CDR3 extends over 15 amino acids. V was clipped by 0 bases and J by 5 bases; unmatched bases: 7. The CDR3 sequence: CASSLASQGEETQYF. CDR3 nucleotides: TGCGCCAGCAGCTTGGCCAGCCAGGGGGAGGAGACCCAGTACTTC.

With respect to this clonotype: Its ends do not fully match the called genes, so a read error is possible. V is TRBV7-3 and J is TRBJ2-1; D is perhaps TRBD1 (7 bases). CDR3 size: 15 residues. Germline V gives CDR1 SGHTA, CDR2 FQGTGA. The CDR3 DNA is TGCGCCAGCAGCTTGGAGGGGACAGCGCAATATGAGCAGTTCTTC. Encoded protein: CASSLEGTAQYEQFF. The full variable domain, completed using reference TRBV7-3 and TRBJ2-1, is GAGVSQTPSNKVTEKGKYVELRCDPISGHTALYWYRQSLGQGPEFLIYFQGTGAADDSGLPNDRFFAVRPEGSVSTLKIQRTERGDSAVYLCASSLEGTAQYEQFFGPGTRLTVL.

V and J are TRBV20-1 and TRBJ2-2; D is unresolved. The CDR3 has 13 residues. The germline V and J ends were trimmed by 0 bases and 7 bases, with 9 bases remaining between them. CDR1 is DFQATT, CDR2 SNEGSKA, per germline (reference sequence). The CDR3 reads CSARDTWDGELFF. In DNA, the CDR3 is TGCAGTGCTAGAGATACTTGGGACGGGGAGCTGTTTTTT.

Many counts were recorded for this clonotype. The rearrangement uses TRBV30 and TRBJ2-7, with TRBD1 as a possible D gene (6 bases). V lost 4 bases to trimming and J lost 2 bases, with 12 bases between them. The CDR3 length is 13 residues. Per germline, CDR1 GTSNPN and CDR2 SVGIG (reference sequence). The CDR3 DNA reads as TGTGCCTGGACCCTACAGGGAACCTACGAGCAGTACTTC. Translation gives CAWTLQGTYEQYF. The full variable domain, in which reference TRBV30 and TRBJ2-7 provide the parts outside the CDR3, is SQTIHQWPATLVQPVGSPLSLECTVEGTSNPNLYWYRQAAGRGLQLLFYSVGIGQISSEVPQNLSASRPQDRQFILSSKKLLLSDSGFYLCAWTLQGTYEQYFGPGTRLTVT.

Concerning this clonotype itself: An end of the junction does not agree with germline; a read error may underlie this. This rearrangement joins TRBV19 to TRBJ2-3, with D perhaps TRBD2 (5 bases). The CDR3 extends over 14 amino acids. Germline V gene sequence: CDR1 LNHDA, CDR2 SQIVND (reference sequence). The CDR3 nucleotides are TGTGCCAGCAGCTTTCGGGGAAGTTCGGATACGCAGTATTTC. Protein: CASSFRGSSDTQYF.

This clonotype was recorded at least ten times. This chain joins TRBV10-3 and TRBJ2-5; 9 positions match TRBD2. Unmatched junction bases numbered 3, after V lost 2 bases and J lost 5 bases. From germline, CDR1 is ENHRY and CDR2 SYGVKD. The CDR3 runs to 14 residues. The CDR3 region has the DNA TGTGCCATCAGTGAGCTAGCGGGGCGGGAGACCCAGTACTTC. It is translated as CAISELAGRETQYF.

The CDR3 region is CAIRPGGAIDTQYF. The CDR3 DNA sequence: TGTGCCATCAGACCCGGGGGGGCTATAGATACGCAGTATTTT. J is TRBJ2-3 and V is TRBV12-3 or TRBV12-4; 8 bases agree with TRBD2. The CDR3 runs to 14 residues. Trimming took 10 bases from V and 5 from J; bases not matched to a gene: 11.

J is TRBJ1-5 and V is TRBV4-3; no definite D call. Germline lookup yields CDR1 LGHNA and CDR2 YSLEER. V was shortened by 5 bases and J by 0 bases, with 11 bases between the two germline ends. This CDR3 is 15 amino acids long. CDR3 residues: CASSSSRFSNQPQHF. CDR3 DNA: TGCGCCAGCAGCTCTAGTCGCTTTAGCAATCAGCCCCAGCATTTT.

This chain joins TRBV5-4 and TRBJ1-6; D call uncertain. This CDR3 contains 14 residues. Per the germline V gene, CDR1 is SGHNT and CDR2 is YYREEE (reference sequence). V was clipped by 5 bases and J by 7 bases, with 13 bases between them. Here the CDR3 DNA reads TGTGCCAGCAGTCTAGGTGCCGAGAATTCACCCCTCCACTTT. Protein: CASSLGAENSPLHF.

This chain uses TRBV9 with TRBJ1-3; possible D gene TRBD1, 5 bases. This CDR3 is 15 amino acids long. The V and J ends lost 0 bases and 10 bases respectively, with 17 bases between them. The germline gives CDR1 SGDLS, CDR2 YYNGEE. In DNA form, the CDR3 reads TGTGCCAGCAGCGTAGGATATGGGACCAGGGAGACCATATATTTT. The encoded protein is CASSVGYGTRETIYF.

With regard to this clonotype: Here the CDR3 omits its conserved ending phenylalanine or tryptophan, so a read error is the likely source. The DNA is omitted, as the CDR3 cannot be located on it reliably, and the CDR3 follows TCRdb's listing. The V and J genes are TRBV7-9 and TRBJ1-1. Germline V lookup: CDR1 SEHNR, CDR2 FQNEAQ (reference sequence). The CDR3 spans 13 residues, counting both ends. The CDR3 here is CASSQNGTSGNCE.

This chain's CDR3 is CASSTWDRRTEAFF. Written as DNA, the CDR3 is TGTGCCAGCAGCACATGGGACAGGCGTACAGAAGCTTTCTTT. The chain carries TRBV5-4 and TRBJ1-1; 8 bases fit TRBD1. Unmatched junction bases numbered 10, after V lost 4 bases and J lost 8 bases. Per the germline V gene, CDR1 is SGHNT and CDR2 is YYREEE (reference sequence). The CDR3 is 14 amino acids.

In regard to this clonotype: A read error may produce the germline difference seen at one junction end. The rearrangement joins TRBV2 to TRBJ1-4; D is perhaps TRBD1 (6 bases). The germline V gene has CDR1 SNHLY and CDR2 FYNNEI. There are 15 residues in the CDR3. The CDR3 sequence is CASRETGIFQEKPFF. CDR3 DNA: TGTGCCAGCAGAGAAACAGGGATCTTCCAGGAAAAACCGTTTTTT.

As regards this clonotype: No conserved phenylalanine or tryptophan ends this CDR3, so it is likely a read error. It is unclear where the CDR3 begins or ends on the DNA, so no DNA is shown, and the CDR3 is as TCRdb lists it. The chain employs TRBV2 and TRBJ2-5; the D call TRBD1 from the table was never checked on the DNA. The length of the CDR3 is 16 amino acids, counting both ends. Germline CDR1 SNHLY, CDR2 FYNNEI. The chain's CDR3 is CASTSTGLNYGYTFCS.

This clonotype was recorded once. One end of the junction does not line up with germline, which may come from a read error. The CDR3 DNA follows: TGCAGTGCCAGCACGGACAAGGACAATGAGCAGCTCTTC. Translating it yields CSASTDKDNEQLF. This chain uses TRBV20-1 with TRBJ2-1; weak D call: TRBD1 (5 bases). The CDR3 sequence is 13 residues long. In germline, CDR1 is DFQATT, CDR2 SNEGSKA (reference sequence).

CDR3 coding DNA: TGTGCCAGCAGCTTGAGTTCCAGGGTCGAGCAGTTCTTC. Translating gives CASSLSSRVEQFF. The V call is TRBV7-2, the J call TRBJ2-1; the D gene is possibly TRBD1 (5 bases). Germline lookup yields CDR1 SGHTA and CDR2 FQGNSA. V was trimmed by 3 bases and J by 10 bases, leaving 13 bases between them. The CDR3 is made up of 13 amino acids.

This chain uses TRBV7-9 with TRBJ1-1, with D hard to call. Germline V gene lookup returns CDR1 SEHNR and CDR2 FQNEAQ (reference sequence). V was clipped by 8 bases and J by 5 bases, with 15 bases between them. The CDR3 spans 13 residues. CDR3 in DNA: TGTGCCAGCCGCCTGACGGACCAGACTGAAGCTTTCTTT. It is translated as CASRLTDQTEAFF.

This clonotype has ten or more counts. J is TRBJ1-4 and V is TRBV19, with TRBD1 as a possible D gene (6 bases). The CDR3 length is 11 residues. The V and J ends lost 6 bases and 13 bases respectively, with 12 bases between them. Per germline, CDR1 LNHDA and CDR2 SQIVND (reference sequence). CDR3 amino acids: CASRTGGALFF. The DNA of the CDR3 is TGTGCCAGTAGGACGGGGGGCGCACTGTTTTTT.

The chain employs TRBV15 and TRBJ2-3; D is possibly TRBD1 (6 bases). The CDR3 is 13 amino acids. Germline CDR1 reads LNHNV; CDR2 reads YYDKDF (reference sequence). Between the trimmed V and J ends, which lost 5 bases and 9 bases, there was a span of 15 bases. Here the CDR3 DNA reads TGTGCCACCAGCGGTATAGTACAGGGCACGCAGTATTTT. This sequence encodes CATSGIVQGTQYF.

This clonotype turned up a few times. The chain carries TRBV10-3 and TRBJ2-3; 11 bases are a match to TRBD2. The CDR3 is 14 residues long. After removal of 8 bases from V and 2 bases from J, the junction contained 3 bases not matched to a gene. CDR1 and CDR2 from the germline V gene are ENHRY and SYGVKD. DNA for the CDR3: TGTGCCATCCAGACTAGCGGGGACACAGATACGCAGTATTTT. Its translation is CAIQTSGDTDTQYF.